A selection of T cell receptor beta chains follows, all from one sample in a study of T cells in Graves' hyperthyroidism and ophthalmopathy. MiXCR, applied by TCRdb to the multiplex PCR reads, yields one record per CDR3 protein. The sample yields over 250,000 distinct CDR3 sequences, around 13% seen once. The sample was blood. These receptors were collected from a middle-aged woman with Graves' ophthalmopathy. CDR3s include the opening cysteine and the closing phenylalanine or tryptophan. Fields, in order: J gene, clone size, D gene, V gene, CDR3 protein, CDR3 DNA. A D gene is named only where the DNA matches it firmly. Where a row states a size, it is once, few, many or the class of an expanded clone; other rows omit it.

>TRBJ2-1|few|.|TRBV7-2
CASSLLLYNEQFF
TGTGCCAGCAGCTTACTCCTCTACAATGAGCAGTTCTTC
>TRBJ2-1|many|.|TRBV27
CASSFEEPVYNEQFF
TGTGCCAGCAGTTTTGAAGAGCCCGTCTACAATGAGCAGTTCTTC
>TRBJ1-1|few|.|TRBV6-5
CASSLGEGEAFF
TGTGCCAGCAGTTTGGGGGAGGGTGAAGCTTTCTTT
>TRBJ2-1|few|TRBD2|TRBV12-3/TRBV12-4
CASTGLAGGGNEQFF
TGTGCCAGCACTGGCCTAGCGGGGGGGGGGAATGAGCAGTTCTTC
>TRBJ2-7|.|.|TRBV5-6
CASSNWGSSYEQYF
TGTGCCAGCAGCAATTGGGGCAGCTCCTACGAGCAGTACTTC
>TRBJ1-2|many|.|TRBV2
CASSEALRQSGYTF
TGTGCCAGCAGTGAAGCGCTAAGGCAGAGTGGCTACACCTTC
>TRBJ2-2|.|.|TRBV3-1
CASSQEFPDGELFF
TGTGCCAGCAGCCAAGAGTTCCCGGACGGGGAGCTGTTTTTT
>TRBJ1-1|many|.|TRBV18
CASSRNRDTEAFF
TGTGCCAGCTCCCGCAACAGGGATACTGAAGCTTTCTTT
>TRBJ2-5|many|.|TRBV28
CASSSRLLTGSQETQYF
TGTGCCAGCAGTTCGCGCCTCCTCACAGGTAGCCAAGAGACCCAGTACTTC
>TRBJ2-4|many|.|TRBV20-1
CSARDIDRGLNIQYF
TGCAGTGCTAGAGATATCGACCGGGGATTGAACATTCAGTACTTC
>TRBJ2-1|once|.|TRBV20-1
CSARDYRTFQETQFF
TGCAGTGCTAGAGATTACAGGACCTTTCAAGAGACCCAGTTCTTC
>TRBJ2-1|.|TRBD2|TRBV9
CASSVVRGGGYNEQFF
TGTGCCAGCAGCGTAGTTCGCGGGGGGGGATACAATGAGCAGTTCTTC
>TRBJ2-3|many|TRBD2|TRBV11-3
CASSGWGLAGSDTQYF
TGTGCCAGCAGCGGATGGGGACTAGCGGGATCAGATACGCAGTATTTT
>TRBJ2-3|.|.|TRBV9
CASSVARMADTQYF
TGTGCCAGCAGCGTAGCTAGGATGGCAGATACGCAGTATTTT
>TRBJ1-1|many|.|TRBV10-3
CAIGSNTEAFF
TGTGCCATCGGGAGTAACACTGAAGCTTTCTTT
>TRBJ1-5|few|.|TRBV28
CASSTGLVEPQHF
TGTGCCAGCAGTACAGGTTTGGTGGAGCCCCAGCATTTT
>TRBJ2-7|many|.|TRBV20-1
CSAPTLTGISYEQYF
TGCAGTGCTCCAACTCTTACCGGCATCTCCTACGAGCAGTACTTC
>TRBJ2-2|many|TRBD2|TRBV7-9
CASSLGTSGSGPAGELFF
TGTGCCAGCAGCCTGGGGACTAGCGGGAGTGGGCCGGCCGGGGAGCTGTTTTTT
>TRBJ2-2|few|.|TRBV3-1
CASSLSGITGELFF
TGTGCCAGCAGCCTTAGCGGAATCACCGGGGAGCTGTTTTTT
>TRBJ2-7|few|TRBD1|TRBV29-1
CSVEEQGAYEQYF
TGCAGCGTTGAAGAGCAGGGGGCCTACGAGCAGTACTTC
>TRBJ1-1|.|.|TRBV5-1
CASSLLGPVGRNTEAFF
TGCGCCAGCAGCTTGTTAGGTCCAGTCGGGCGGAACACTGAAGCTTTCTTT
>TRBJ1-1|many|TRBD1|TRBV6-1
CASRTAGGPNTEAFF
TGTGCCAGCAGGACAGCAGGGGGACCAAACACTGAAGCTTTCTTT
>TRBJ1-1|.|TRBD1|TRBV29-1
CSGQGNLWNTEAFF
TGCAGCGGACAGGGGAATTTGTGGAACACTGAAGCTTTCTTT
>TRBJ2-5|few|TRBD1|TRBV20-1
CSASDRGLETQYF
TGCAGTGCTTCGGACAGGGGGCTGGAGACCCAGTACTTC
>TRBJ2-7|.|.|TRBV11-2
CASSQGWTVDEQYF
TGCGCCAGCAGCCAGGGTTGGACGGTTGACGAGCAGTACTTC
>TRBJ2-1|many|.|TRBV27
CASSFRSGRNNEQFF
TGTGCCAGCAGTTTTCGGTCAGGTCGAAACAATGAGCAGTTCTTC